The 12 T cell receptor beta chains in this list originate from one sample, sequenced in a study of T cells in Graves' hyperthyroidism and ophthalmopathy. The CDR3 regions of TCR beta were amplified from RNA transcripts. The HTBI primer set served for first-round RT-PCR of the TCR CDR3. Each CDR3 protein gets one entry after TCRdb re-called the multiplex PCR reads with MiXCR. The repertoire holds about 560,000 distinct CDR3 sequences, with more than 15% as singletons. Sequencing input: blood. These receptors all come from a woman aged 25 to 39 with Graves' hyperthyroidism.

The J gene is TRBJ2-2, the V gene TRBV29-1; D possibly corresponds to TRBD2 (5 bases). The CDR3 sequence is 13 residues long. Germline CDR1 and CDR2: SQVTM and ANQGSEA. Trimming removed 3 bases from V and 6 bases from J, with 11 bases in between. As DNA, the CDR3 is TGCAGCGTTGAGCCTAGCTCCCCCGGGGAGCTGTTTTTT. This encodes CSVEPSSPGELFF.

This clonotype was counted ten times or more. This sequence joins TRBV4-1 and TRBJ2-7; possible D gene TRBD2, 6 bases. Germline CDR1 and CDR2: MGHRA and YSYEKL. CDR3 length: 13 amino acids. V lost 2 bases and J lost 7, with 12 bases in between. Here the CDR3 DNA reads TGCGCCAGCAGCCAACCCAGCGGGCGTGAGCAGTACTTC. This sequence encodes CASSQPSGREQYF.

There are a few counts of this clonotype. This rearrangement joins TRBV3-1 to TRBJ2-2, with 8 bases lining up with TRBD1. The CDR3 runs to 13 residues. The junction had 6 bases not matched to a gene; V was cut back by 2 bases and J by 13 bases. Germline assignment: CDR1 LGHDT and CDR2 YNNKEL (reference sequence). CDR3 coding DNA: TGTGCCAGCAGCCAACCAGGGGGCCCAGGGCTGTTTTTT. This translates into CASSQPGGPGLFF.

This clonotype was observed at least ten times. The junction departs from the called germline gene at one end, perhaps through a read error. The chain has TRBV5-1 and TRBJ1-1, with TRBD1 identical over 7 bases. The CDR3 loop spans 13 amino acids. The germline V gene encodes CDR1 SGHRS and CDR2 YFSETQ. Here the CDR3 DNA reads TGCGCCAGCAGCTTACAGGGGAACGCTGAAGCTTTCTTT. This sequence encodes CASSLQGNAEAFF.

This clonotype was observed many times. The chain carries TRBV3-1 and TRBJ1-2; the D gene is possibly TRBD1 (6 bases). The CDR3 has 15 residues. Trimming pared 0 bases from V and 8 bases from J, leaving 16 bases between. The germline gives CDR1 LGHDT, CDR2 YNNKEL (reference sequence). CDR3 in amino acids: CASSQDLRGGEGYTF. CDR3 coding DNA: TGTGCCAGCAGCCAAGACCTTAGAGGGGGTGAAGGCTACACCTTC.

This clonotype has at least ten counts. The CDR3 loop is CASSRGRGNSPLHF. The CDR3 DNA reads TGTGCCAGCAGTCGGGGGAGAGGGAATTCACCCCTCCACTTT. V gene TRBV28 combines with J gene TRBJ1-6; D may be TRBD1 (5 bases). The CDR3 is 14 amino acids. V lost 5 bases to trimming and J lost 7 bases, with 12 bases between them. Germline V gives CDR1 MDHEN, CDR2 SYDVKM.

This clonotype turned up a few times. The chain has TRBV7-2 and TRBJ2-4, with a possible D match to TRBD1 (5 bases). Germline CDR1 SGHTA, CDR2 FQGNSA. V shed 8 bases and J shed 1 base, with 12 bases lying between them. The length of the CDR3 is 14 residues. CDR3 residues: CASADSGAKNIQYF. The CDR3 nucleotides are TGTGCCAGCGCCGATTCAGGGGCCAAAAACATTCAGTACTTC.

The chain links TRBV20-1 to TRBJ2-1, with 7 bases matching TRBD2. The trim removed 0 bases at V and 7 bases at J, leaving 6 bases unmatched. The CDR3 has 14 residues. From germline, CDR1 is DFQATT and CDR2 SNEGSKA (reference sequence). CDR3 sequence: CSARDPSGRNEQFF. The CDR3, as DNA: TGCAGTGCTAGAGACCCTAGCGGACGGAATGAGCAGTTCTTC.

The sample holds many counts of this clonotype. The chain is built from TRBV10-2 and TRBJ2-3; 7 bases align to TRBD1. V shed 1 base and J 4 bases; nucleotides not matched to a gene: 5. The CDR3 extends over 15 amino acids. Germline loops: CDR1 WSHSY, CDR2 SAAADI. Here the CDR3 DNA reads TGCGCCAGCAGTGAGTTCAGGGGGAATGCAGATACGCAGTATTTT. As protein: CASSEFRGNADTQYF.

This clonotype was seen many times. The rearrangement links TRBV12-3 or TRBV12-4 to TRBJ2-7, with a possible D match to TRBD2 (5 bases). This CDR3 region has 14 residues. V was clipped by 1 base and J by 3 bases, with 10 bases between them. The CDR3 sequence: CASSLEPGNYEQYF. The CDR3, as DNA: TGTGCCAGCAGTTTAGAGCCGGGAAACTACGAGCAGTACTTC.

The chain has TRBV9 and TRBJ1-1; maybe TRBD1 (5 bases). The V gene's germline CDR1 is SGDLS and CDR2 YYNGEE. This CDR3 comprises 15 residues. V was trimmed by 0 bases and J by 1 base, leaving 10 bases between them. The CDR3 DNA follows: TGTGCCAGCAGCGTAGGGGGGGGTGGGAACACTGAAGCTTTCTTT. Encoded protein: CASSVGGGGNTEAFF. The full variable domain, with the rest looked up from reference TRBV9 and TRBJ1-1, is DSGVTQTPKHLITATGQRVTLRCSPRSGDLSVYWYQQSLDQGLQFLIQYYNGEERAKGNILERFSAQQFPDLHSELNLSSLELGDSALYFCASSVGGGGNTEAFFGQGTRLTVV.

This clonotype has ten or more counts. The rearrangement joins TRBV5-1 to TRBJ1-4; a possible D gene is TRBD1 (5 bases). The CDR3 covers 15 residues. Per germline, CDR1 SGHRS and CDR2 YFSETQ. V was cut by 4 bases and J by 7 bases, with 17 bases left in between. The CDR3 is CASSALPGLFEKLFF. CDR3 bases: TGCGCCAGCAGCGCTTTACCGGGGCTATTTGAAAAACTGTTTTTT. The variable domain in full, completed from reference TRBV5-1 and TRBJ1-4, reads KAGVTQTPRYLIKTRGQQVTLSCSPISGHRSVSWYQQTPGQGLQFLFEYFSETQRNKGNFPGRFSGRQFSNSRSEMNVSTLELGDSALYLCASSALPGLFEKLFFGSGTQLSVL.